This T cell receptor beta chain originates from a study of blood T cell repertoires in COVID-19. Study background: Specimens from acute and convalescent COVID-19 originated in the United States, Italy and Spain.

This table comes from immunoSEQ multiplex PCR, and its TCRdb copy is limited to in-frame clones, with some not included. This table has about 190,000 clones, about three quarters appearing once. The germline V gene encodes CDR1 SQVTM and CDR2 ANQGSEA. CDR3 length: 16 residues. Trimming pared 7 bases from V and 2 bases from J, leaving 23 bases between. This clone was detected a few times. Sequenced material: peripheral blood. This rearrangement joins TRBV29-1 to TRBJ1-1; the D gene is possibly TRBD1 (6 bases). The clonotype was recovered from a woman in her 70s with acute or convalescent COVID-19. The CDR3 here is CSARKLGGDLNTEAFF. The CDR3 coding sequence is TGCAGCGCTCGCAAATTAGGGGGGGACCTTAACACTGAAGCTTTCTTT.